This TCR beta chain stems from a study of shared T cell receptors in the human thymus. This clone came up once. The repertoire was sequenced with immunoSEQ multiplex PCR; TCRdb's copy has only in-frame clones and lacks some. This sample has 630,000 or so clones; 80% to 90% occur once, and the top ten carry about 0.0094%. Germline V CDR1 and CDR2: MDHEN, SYDVKM. V was pared by 6 bases and J by 4 bases, with 5 bases of the junction left unmatched. The CDR3 length is 14 residues. These data were likewise used in another study, on human thymus T cells. That investigation notes: Those donating were healthy Finnish infants in corrective surgery for congenital heart defects. Surgeons resected thymus tissue during corrective heart surgery.

This clonotype originated in a boy under two years old with a congenital heart defect. What was sequenced was thymocytes. The rearrangement joins TRBV28 to TRBJ1-3; 8 positions match TRBD1. CDR3 loop: CASRETGAGNTIYF. The CDR3 DNA is TGTGCCAGCAGGGAGACAGGGGCGGGAAACACCATATATTTT.